This T cell receptor (beta chain) was profiled in a study of blood T cell repertoires in COVID-19. Profiled with immunoSEQ multiplex PCR; TCRdb holds only in-frame clones, not every one. The profile covers about 130,000 clones, with 80% to 90% appearing a single time and over 3.5% taken by the ten largest. The germline gives CDR1 SGHRS, CDR2 YFSETQ. This CDR3 is built from 15 residues. The ends lost 4 bases at V and 7 bases at J; junction bases unmatched: 6. The specimen sequenced was peripheral blood. The J gene is TRBJ1-6, the V gene TRBV5-1, with TRBD1 matching 9 bases. This receptor was obtained from a woman in her sixties or seventies with acute or convalescent COVID-19. The CDR3 is CASSPRTGDNSPLHF. CDR3 in DNA: TGCGCCAGCAGCCCTAGGACAGGGGACAATTCACCCCTCCACTTT.